The present entry profiles one T cell receptor (beta chain) with its context. The antigen is not known. These data come from a study of shared clonotypes between healthy human individuals. The repertoire was sequenced with immunoSEQ multiplex PCR; TCRdb's copy has only in-frame clones and lacks some. This sample has 2.3 million or so clones, with 80% to 95% found just once. The ends lost 4 bases at V and 5 bases at J; junction bases unmatched: 7. Looked up from germline, CDR1 is SGHRS and CDR2 is YFSETQ. CDR3 size: 14 residues. Findings of the study overall: Compared with memory subsets, naive subsets generally had larger estimated richness.

The specimen was naive CD4+ T cells from PBMCs. The subset: CD45RA+ positively selected. The TCR was taken from a man in his late teens or twenties in good health. Some clones in this sample may be carry-over from other donors' samples. V and J are TRBV5-1 and TRBJ2-5, with TRBD2 matching 8 bases. In nucleotides, the CDR3 is TGCGCCAGCAGCCCCGAAAGCGGGAGCGAGACCCAGTACTTC. Translating it yields CASSPESGSETQYF.